This T cell receptor beta chain came from a study of tumor and adjacent non-tumor tissue in lung cancer. Study information: On average, productive TCRbeta reads reached about 4.17 million per sample. Whole-study results and caveats: Significantly higher TCR diversity was found in tumor than normal lung.

The template was RNA from unsorted bulk tissue. About this clonotype itself: Its antigen is still unknown. A read error may account for a junction end that differs from germline.

The CDR3 loop spans 15 amino acids. Germline V gene lookup returns CDR1 ENHRY and CDR2 SYGVKD. Three rounds of nested PCR, following a modified ARM-PCR protocol, produced the TCRbeta library. TCRdb passed the multiplex PCR reads through MiXCR, listing each CDR3 protein once. The repertoire consists of 69,000 or so distinct CDR3 sequences, with more than 70% occurring once and the leading ten covering 25% to 30%. The TCR comes from a man aged 60-69 years with non-small cell lung cancer. The sample taken for sequencing was lung tumor tissue. This sequence joins TRBV10-3 and TRBJ2-3; either TRBD1 or TRBD2 may fit D (6 bases each). The CDR3 DNA follows: TGTGCCATCAGTGAAGGGGGGTGGAGGACAGATATGCAGTGTTTT. This sequence encodes CAISEGGWRTDMQCF.